This entry features one T cell receptor (beta chain) sequence. What this receptor recognizes is not known. From each donor, an approximately 2.4 ml peripheral blood sample was drawn into PAXgene tubes and stored at -80 degrees C. Without any T cell sorting, total RNA was extracted from whole blood using the PAXgene blood miRNA kit on an automated QIAcube. Peripheral blood from monozygotic twin pairs concordant or discordant for inflammatory bowel disease was subjected to deep TCRalpha and TCRbeta repertoire profiling with unique molecular barcoding. Smoking habits were recorded for all twin pairs, with individuals classified as current, former or never smokers. The CDR3 spans 15 residues, from the cysteine through the phenylalanine. DNA is not recorded here. Looking up the germline V gene yields CDR1 MGHDK and CDR2 SYGVNS. This specimen belongs to a study of monozygotic twins with inflammatory bowel disease (dated by TCRdb to the late 2010s). Looking at the study overall: The full study comprised 28 monozygotic twin pairs: nine German pairs (four IBD-concordant, five IBD-discordant) and 19 IBD-discordant Danish pairs. Within discordant pairs, disease-associated traits were sought mainly by comparing IBD patients with their genetically identical healthy co-twins. Each individual had, on average, about 151 000 unique TCRalpha sequences and 181 000 unique TCRbeta sequences available for analysis.

The library was produced with 5' RACE. For each TCR library, around 4,000 ng of total RNA was used. For each sample, cDNA was synthesized in eight separate reactions using SMARTScribe reverse transcriptase. Unique molecular identifiers containing a 6-nucleotide sample barcode were introduced through template switching during cDNA synthesis. TCRalpha and TCRbeta cDNA was amplified in two nested PCRs of approximately 17 and 9 cycles, and bead purification was carried out after each PCR. Before amplification, the cDNA was treated with uracil DNA-glycosylase and purified using the QIAquick PCR purification kit. The second PCR was the step at which Illumina TruSeq-compatible adapters and sample-specific barcodes were added. Library quality and concentration were checked on TapeStation and Qubit, and libraries were pooled at around 5.3 ng each. The pooled libraries were sequenced with 2 x 100 bp reads and custom sequencing primers on an Illumina HiSeq2500 single-index Rapid Run. For the original study's pipeline: PCR and sequencing errors were corrected by UMI-based consensus assembly using MiGEC version 1.2.6. MiXCR version 2.1.1 was used for V(D)J alignment, clonotype assembly and CDR3 extraction. Gene usage, clonotype sharing and MAIT/NKT TCR abundance were normalised by analysing the top 1000, 10 000 and 20 000 clonotypes per sample. After downsampling to 27 000 UMIs, diversity was calculated as the inverse Simpson index using the vegan R package. Paired Mann-Whitney U tests were applied to discordant twin pairs, with Benjamini-Hochberg correction for multiple testing. Once TCRdb had reprocessed the reads, it stored one entry per CDR3 protein sequence and supplied no DNA. TCRdb, not the original authors, processed these V and J calls. This sample's table contains about 160,000 distinct CDR3 sequences. In total, the top ten clones hold 2.4% of the sample.

Broader findings and caveats from the paper: No single strong signal or clonotype linked to IBD turned up in the results, so the idea that one exists was not supported. Because patients were on differing immunosuppressive treatments, the repertoires may have picked up extra background noise and inter-individual variability. A decrease in TCRbeta repertoire diversity, as measured by inverse Simpson index, was observed in IBD patients compared with their healthy co-twins. Concordant and discordant twins showed no difference in repertoire similarity, possibly because of limited statistical power. Fewer clonotypes were shared with other individuals by IBD patients than by healthy twins, most markedly in patients showing signs of disease activity. Distinction between different T cell subtypes could not be achieved in the analysis.

Material: blood. The chain links TRBV25-1 with TRBJ2-7; without DNA, the TCRdb call of TRBD1 cannot be checked. The sequence was obtained from a human donor with ulcerative colitis or Crohn's disease, or a healthy co-twin of an affected twin (not recorded which). The CDR3 protein sequence reads: CASSEYSGGPYEQYF.